These 21 T cell receptor beta chains came from one sample sequenced in a study of blood T cell repertoires in COVID-19. The assay was immunoSEQ multiplex PCR, and TCRdb's table has in-frame clones only and misses some. The table has around 300,000 clones, around four fifths seen once. The specimen was peripheral blood. Receptor source: a man between 25 and 39 years old with active or convalescent COVID-19.

The chain links TRBV24-1 to TRBJ1-2, with TRBD1 as a possible D gene (5 bases). V gave up 4 bases and J gave up 6 bases, with 8 bases separating them. CDR3 size: 12 residues. Per germline, CDR1 KGHDR and CDR2 SFDVKD. For the CDR3, the DNA is TGTGCCACCAGTGAGCAGGGTAATGGCTACACCTTC. This codes for CATSEQGNGYTF.

This clone was observed a few times. CDR3 residues: CASSTQPGNEQFF. The CDR3 DNA sequence: TGCGCCAGCAGCACCCAACCGGGGAATGAGCAGTTCTTC. The chain carries TRBV5-1 and TRBJ2-1, with D perhaps matching TRBD2 (5 bases). Deletions cut 4 bases from V and 7 bases from J, with 12 bases between. Germline V gene data show CDR1 as SGHRS and CDR2 as YFSETQ. The CDR3 contains 13 residues.

The table lists this clone with a count of one. The gene calls are TRBV6-5 and TRBJ1-4, with 7 positions matching TRBD1. With V trimmed by 6 bases and J by 7 bases, 11 bases remained unmatched. The CDR3 loop spans 15 amino acids. Germline V lookup: CDR1 MNHEY, CDR2 SVGAGI. The CDR3 region has the DNA TGTGCCAGCAGCCCCGACAGGGCTTGGCGTGAAAAACTGTTTTTT. It is translated as CASSPDRAWREKLFF.

The chain couples TRBV28 to TRBJ2-1; D unclear. The V gene lost 5 bases and the J gene lost 0 bases, with 17 bases spanning the gap. Germline values: CDR1 MDHEN, CDR2 SYDVKM. The CDR3 spans 17 residues. CDR3 sequence: CASSTRGAGSSYNEQFF. CDR3 coding DNA: TGTGCCAGCAGTACCAGAGGCGCTGGTAGCTCCTACAATGAGCAGTTCTTC.

About this clone itself: The junction departs from the called germline gene at one end, perhaps through a read error. This sequence joins TRBV5-1 and TRBJ2-5; 11 nucleotides align to TRBD2. This CDR3 spans 15 amino acids. CDR1 and CDR2 (germline): SGHRS, YFSETQ. The CDR3 DNA reads TGCGCCAGCACCTTGGGACTAGCGGATCCGGAGACCCAGTACTTC. It yields the protein CASTLGLADPETQYF. The full variable domain, with the rest looked up from reference TRBV5-1 and TRBJ2-5, is KAGVTQTPRYLIKTRGQQVTLSCSPISGHRSVSWYQQTPGQGLQFLFEYFSETQRNKGNFPGRFSGRQFSNSRSEMNVSTLELGDSALYLCASTLGLADPETQYFGPGTRLLVL.

CDR3 nucleotide sequence: TGTGCTAGTGGTTTGGTACTAGGCGGGGACCCGACCCGGACCTCTGGAAACACCATATATTTT. Translating gives CASGLVLGGDPTRTSGNTIYF. J is TRBJ1-3 and V is TRBV12-5, with TRBD1 as a possible D gene (5 bases). CDR3 size: 21 residues. Germline values: CDR1 LGHNT, CDR2 FRNRAP. V lost 0 bases and J 0 bases, leaving 24 bases between the germline ends.

This chain joins TRBV7-2 and TRBJ2-7; D call uncertain. The germline V gene has CDR1 SGHTA and CDR2 FQGNSA. V was cut by 3 bases and J by 0 bases, with 6 bases left in between. The CDR3 consists of 13 residues. This chain's CDR3 is CASSLRYSYEQYF. CDR3 nucleotide sequence: TGTGCCAGCAGCTTGAGGTACTCCTACGAGCAGTACTTC.

J is TRBJ1-1 and V is TRBV10-3; D is unresolved. Germline V gene sequence: CDR1 ENHRY, CDR2 SYGVKD. V lost 6 bases, J lost 0 bases, and 5 bases lay in between. This CDR3 is built from 12 residues. CDR3 sequence: CAIRGLNTEAFF. The DNA for the CDR3 is TGTGCCATCAGGGGCCTGAACACTGAAGCTTTCTTT.

The V and J genes are TRBV5-5 and TRBJ1-1; D is unresolved. Trimming took off 2 bases at V and 7 bases at J, with 12 bases between the two ends. In germline, CDR1 is SGHKS, CDR2 YYEKEE (reference sequence). The CDR3 length is 13 residues. Here the CDR3 DNA reads TGTGCCAGCAGCTTCGGCAGGCTAAATGAAGCTTTCTTT. As protein: CASSFGRLNEAFF.

The V gene is TRBV6-5, the J gene TRBJ1-2; D is uncertain. CDR1 is MNHEY, CDR2 SVGAGI, per germline. The CDR3 is 12 amino acids. V lost 6 bases to trimming and J lost 8 bases, with 13 bases between them. CDR3 amino acids: CASRTPRGGYTF. CDR3 nucleotide sequence: TGTGCCAGCAGGACCCCCCGAGGAGGCTACACCTTC.

This clone showed up just once. The V call is TRBV19, the J call TRBJ1-4; D is possibly TRBD1 (5 bases). Germline V gene sequence: CDR1 LNHDA, CDR2 SQIVND (reference sequence). With 7 bases removed from V and 7 bases from J, the gap between germline ends came to 25 bases. This CDR3 region has 17 residues. The CDR3 DNA follows: TGTGCCAGTACCCCTTCCTGGGCCTCTCTAGGGGTTGAAAAACTGTTTTTT. Its translation is CASTPSWASLGVEKLFF.

The J gene is TRBJ2-7, the V gene TRBV4-3; 8 bases line up with TRBD1. The germline V gene encodes CDR1 LGHNA and CDR2 YSLEER. V lost 0 bases, J lost 10 bases, and 8 bases stayed unmatched. The CDR3 runs to 14 residues. CDR3 protein: CASSQDRDRPPQYF. The CDR3 coding sequence is TGCGCCAGCAGCCAAGATCGGGACAGGCCGCCCCAGTACTTC.

The V and J genes are TRBV6-5 and TRBJ1-2; D not certain. This CDR3 is built from 15 residues. V was pared by 0 bases and J by 2 bases, with 10 bases between. Per germline, CDR1 MNHEY and CDR2 SVGAGI. The CDR3 nucleotides read TGTGCCAGCAGTTACTCGATTAGAGGCAACTATGGCTACACCTTC. The encoded protein is CASSYSIRGNYGYTF.

The V call is TRBV7-8, the J call TRBJ2-7; D perhaps matches TRBD2 (6 bases). The germline V gene has CDR1 SGHVS and CDR2 FQNEAQ. CDR3 length: 16 residues. The germline V and J ends were trimmed by 1 base and 0 bases, with 13 bases remaining between them. CDR3: CASSLEAGWSSYEQYF. CDR3 DNA sequence: TGTGCCAGCAGCTTAGAGGCGGGATGGAGCTCCTACGAGCAGTACTTC.

V is TRBV5-4 and J is TRBJ2-3; no firm D call. The CDR3 has 14 residues. Germline lookup yields CDR1 SGHNT and CDR2 YYREEE (reference sequence). Trimming removed 0 bases at V and 0 bases at J, with 5 bases between. The CDR3 sequence is CASSLDSSTDTQYF. The CDR3 DNA follows: TGTGCCAGCAGCTTGGATAGTAGCACAGATACGCAGTATTTT.

The V call is TRBV11-2, the J call TRBJ1-1, with TRBD1 as a possible D gene (5 bases). V lost 2 bases and J 5 bases, leaving 18 bases between the germline ends. Germline V gives CDR1 SGHAT, CDR2 FQNNGV. This CDR3 contains 16 residues. This CDR3 is CASSLNQGGPWTEAFF. The CDR3 bases are TGTGCCAGCAGCTTAAACCAGGGCGGTCCCTGGACTGAAGCTTTCTTT.

A few counts support this clone. The V and J genes are TRBV7-8 and TRBJ1-6; D gene ambiguous. The CDR3 spans 13 residues. V shed 1 base and J shed 11 bases, with 9 bases lying between them. Germline V gene data show CDR1 as SGHVS and CDR2 as FQNEAQ. CDR3 sequence reads: CASSLESPTPLHF. In DNA, the CDR3 is TGTGCCAGCAGCTTAGAGAGTCCGACACCCCTCCACTTT.

The chain is built from TRBV10-2 and TRBJ2-1, with D perhaps TRBD1 (6 bases). Germline CDR1 WSHSY, CDR2 SAAADI. The length of the CDR3 is 13 residues. Trimming left V 6 bases short and J 9 bases short, with 15 bases between. The CDR3 loop reads CASSQTGSGEQFF. CDR3 sequence (DNA): TGCGCCAGCAGCCAAACAGGGTCGGGTGAGCAGTTCTTC.

The V and J genes are TRBV6-2 or TRBV6-3 and TRBJ1-1; D might be TRBD1 (6 bases). CDR3 length equals 17 residues. Trimming cost V 2 bases and J 0 bases, with 16 bases left between them. Germline V gene lookup returns CDR1 MNHEY and CDR2 SVGEGT. The CDR3 region is CASSYLGALGVNTEAFF. CDR3 DNA: TGTGCCAGCAGTTACCTGGGGGCGCTTGGGGTGAACACTGAAGCTTTCTTT.

This chain connects TRBV28 to TRBJ2-2, with 7 bases fitting TRBD2. The CDR3 runs 15 residues. Per germline, CDR1 MDHEN and CDR2 SYDVKM. The V and J ends lost 1 base and 4 bases, in that order; junction bases with no gene match: 3. CDR3: CASSLFPSGTGELFF. CDR3 nucleotide sequence: TGTGCCAGCAGTTTATTCCCTAGCGGCACCGGGGAGCTGTTTTTT. The variable domain in full, with the rest retrieved from reference TRBV28 and TRBJ2-2, is DVKVTQSSRYLVKRTGEKVFLECVQDMDHENMFWYRQDPGLGLRLIYFSYDVKMKEKGDIPEGYSVSREKKERFSLILESASTNQTSMYLCASSLFPSGTGELFFGEGSRLTVL.

This clone was counted between two and nine times. The CDR3 sequence is CAWTVPAGQETQYF. The CDR3 nucleotides are TGTGCCTGGACTGTGCCGGCAGGGCAAGAGACCCAGTACTTC. The rearrangement links TRBV30 to TRBJ2-5; weak D call: TRBD1 (5 bases). CDR3 size: 14 residues. Deletions cut 4 bases from V and 2 bases from J, with 14 bases between. The V gene's germline CDR1 is GTSNPN and CDR2 SVGIG (reference sequence). Looking up the rest from reference TRBV30 and TRBJ2-5 gives the full variable domain: SQTIHQWPATLVQPVGSPLSLECTVEGTSNPNLYWYRQAAGRGLQLLFYSVGIGQISSEVPQNLSASRPQDRQFILSSKKLLLSDSGFYLCAWTVPAGQETQYFGPGTRLLVL.